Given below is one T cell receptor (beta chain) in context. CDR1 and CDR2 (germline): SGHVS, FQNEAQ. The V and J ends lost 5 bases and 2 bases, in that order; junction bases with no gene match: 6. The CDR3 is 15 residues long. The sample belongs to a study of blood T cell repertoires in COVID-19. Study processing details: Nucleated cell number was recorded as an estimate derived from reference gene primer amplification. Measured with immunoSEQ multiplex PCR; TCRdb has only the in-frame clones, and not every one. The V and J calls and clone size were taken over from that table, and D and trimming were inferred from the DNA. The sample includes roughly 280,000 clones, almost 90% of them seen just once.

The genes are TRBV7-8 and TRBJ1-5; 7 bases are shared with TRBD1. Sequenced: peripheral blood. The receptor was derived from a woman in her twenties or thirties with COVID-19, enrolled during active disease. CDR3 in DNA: TGTGCCAGCAGCCCCGACAGGGTCGGCAATCAGCCCCAGCATTTT. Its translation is CASSPDRVGNQPQHF.